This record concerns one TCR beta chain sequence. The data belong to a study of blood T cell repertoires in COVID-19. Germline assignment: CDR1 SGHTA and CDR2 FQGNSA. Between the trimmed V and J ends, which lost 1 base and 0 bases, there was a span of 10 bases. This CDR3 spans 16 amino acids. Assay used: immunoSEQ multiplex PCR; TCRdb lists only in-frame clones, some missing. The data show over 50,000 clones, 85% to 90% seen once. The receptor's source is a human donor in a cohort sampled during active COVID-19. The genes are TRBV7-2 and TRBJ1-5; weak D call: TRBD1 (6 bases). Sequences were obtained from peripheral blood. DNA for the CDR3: TGTGCCAGCAGCTTAGTGGGGGCTAATAGCAATCAGCCCCAGCATTTT. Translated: CASSLVGANSNQPQHF.